Presented here are 10 T cell receptor beta chains from one specimen sequenced in a study of graft-versus-host responses after intestinal transplantation. The data were produced by immunoSEQ multiplex PCR, yet TCRdb's version contains in-frame clones alone and is incomplete. The profile shows about 12,000 clones, under 45% of them singletons. Plates contained approximately 200,000 CFSE-labeled responder cells and approximately 200,000 irradiated, violet-dye-labeled stimulator cells. Material: alloreactive CD8+ T cells from a mixed lymphocyte reaction culture, obtained before intestinal transplant. Subset: CFSE-low proliferating T cells sorted from roughly 6-day pre-transplant mixed lymphocyte reaction (GvH or HvG direction). These receptors all stem from a human patient who received an intestinal transplant.

This chain joins TRBV7-2 and TRBJ1-5; D gene uncertain. This CDR3 contains 14 residues. Germline V gene data show CDR1 as SGHTA and CDR2 as FQGNSA. V gave up 5 bases and J gave up 7 bases, with 15 bases separating them. CDR3 sequence reads: CASSPKWGGQPQHF. CDR3 in DNA: TGTGCCAGCAGCCCTAAGTGGGGAGGACAGCCCCAGCATTTT.

J is TRBJ2-7 and V is TRBV9; 8 bases align to TRBD2. J was trimmed by 2 bases and V by 3 bases; bases with no gene match: 7. The CDR3 length is 15 residues. CDR1 and CDR2 (germline): SGDLS, YYNGEE. CDR3 nucleotide sequence: TGTGCCAGCAGCGAGGGCCCAGCGGGAGCCTACGAGCAGTACTTC. Protein product: CASSEGPAGAYEQYF.

This chain connects TRBV6-8 to TRBJ1-5; 8 bases are a match to TRBD1. After removal of 5 bases from V and 3 bases from J, the junction contained 6 bases not matched to a gene. This CDR3 region has 15 residues. Germline V gene lookup returns CDR1 MNHGY and CDR2 SAAAGT. The CDR3 bases are TGTGCCAGCAGTCCTCGGACAGGGATCAATCAGCCCCAGCATTTT. Protein product: CASSPRTGINQPQHF.

The chain recombines TRBV7-6 with TRBJ1-1, with D possibly matching TRBD1 (6 bases). The CDR3 is made up of 16 amino acids. V lost 5 bases and J lost 1, with 17 bases in between. Germline V gene lookup returns CDR1 SGHVS and CDR2 FNYEAQ. CDR3 amino acids: CASSPWGLSRNTEAFF. The DNA of the CDR3 is TGTGCCAGCAGCCCCTGGGGGCTCTCGAGGAACACTGAAGCTTTCTTT.

The chain recombines TRBV4-1 with TRBJ1-5; perhaps TRBD1 as D (5 bases). V lost 1 base and J 6 bases, leaving 13 bases between the germline ends. The CDR3 contains 15 residues. Germline V CDR1 and CDR2: MGHRA, YSYEKL. CDR3 in DNA: TGCGCCAGCAGCCAAGTGCGGGGGGGGACTCAGCCCCAGCATTTT. Its translation is CASSQVRGGTQPQHF.

This clone turned up a few times. Other nucleotide sequences in the sample specify the same CDR3. The rearrangement links TRBV9 to TRBJ2-3; 10 bases line up with TRBD2. Germline CDR1 is SGDLS and CDR2 is YYNGEE. The CDR3 consists of 15 residues. Germline trimming cut 3 bases from V and 1 base from J; bases unmatched to any gene: 2. CDR3 region: CASSAAGGGTDTQYF. The CDR3 DNA reads as TGTGCCAGCAGCGCAGCGGGAGGGGGCACAGATACGCAGTATTTT.

The chain employs TRBV4-3 and TRBJ1-1, with D maybe TRBD1 (5 bases). The CDR3 has 14 residues. V shed 3 bases and J shed 3 bases, with 11 bases lying between them. CDR1 LGHNA and CDR2 YSLEER come from the germline V gene. The CDR3 reads CASSHAGSDTEAFF. CDR3 bases: TGCGCCAGCAGCCATGCAGGGAGTGACACTGAAGCTTTCTTT.

A few counts support this clone. The chain couples TRBV28 to TRBJ1-2, with D unresolved. This CDR3 contains 13 residues. Germline CDR1 MDHEN, CDR2 SYDVKM. Trimming removed 3 bases at V and 4 bases at J, with 9 bases between. The CDR3 region has the DNA TGTGCCAGCAGTTTTCCCTACTTCTATGGCTACACCTTC. This gives the protein CASSFPYFYGYTF.

This clone was detected once. This chain links TRBV28 with TRBJ2-7; no firm D call. Germline assignment: CDR1 MDHEN and CDR2 SYDVKM. CDR3 length equals 10 residues. The germline V and J ends were trimmed by 6 bases and 3 bases, with 3 bases remaining between them. The CDR3 protein is CASSCYEQYF. CDR3 DNA: TGTGCCAGCAGCTGCTACGAGCAGTACTTC. Complete variable domain (other parts from reference TRBV28 and TRBJ2-7): DVKVTQSSRYLVKRTGEKVFLECVQDMDHENMFWYRQDPGLGLRLIYFSYDVKMKEKGDIPEGYSVSREKKERFSLILESASTNQTSMYLCASSCYEQYFGPGTRLTVT.

The rearrangement joins TRBV11-2 to TRBJ2-5; no clear D. The germline V gene encodes CDR1 SGHAT and CDR2 FQNNGV. The CDR3 has 14 amino acids. V was pared by 8 bases and J by 2 bases, with 15 bases between. In DNA form, the CDR3 reads TGTGCCAGCCACCTAGGGCTCGGGCAAGAGACCCAGTACTTC. It specifies CASHLGLGQETQYF.